These 31 T cell receptor beta chains came from one sample sequenced in a study of control samples from healthy donors and cancer patients. Sequenced by immunoSEQ multiplex PCR; TCRdb stores in-frame clones only, minus some. The sample includes some 30,000 clones, 70% to 90% seen only once; the top ten take about 4.3%. Sequencing was performed on formalin-fixed, paraffin-embedded tissue. These receptors were collected from a female donor with melanoma.

As concerns this clone: Other DNA sequences of this sample code for an identical CDR3. This chain joins TRBV29-1 and TRBJ2-7; 7 bases align to TRBD1. The V and J ends lost 4 bases and 7 bases, in that order; junction bases with no gene match: 10. The V gene's germline CDR1 is SQVTM and CDR2 ANQGSEA. The CDR3 spans 13 residues. DNA for the CDR3: TGCAGCGTTGGTGAACGGACAGGAGGTGAGCAGTACTTC. Its protein is CSVGERTGGEQYF.

The J gene is TRBJ2-2, the V gene TRBV19; D gene uncertain. V was cut by 2 bases and J by 1 base, with 8 bases left in between. This CDR3 contains 15 residues. CDR1 is LNHDA, CDR2 SQIVND, per germline (reference sequence). The CDR3 DNA reads as TGTGCCAGTAGTATATCGAGCGTGAACACCGGGGAGCTGTTTTTT. Translating it yields CASSISSVNTGELFF.

A few counts support this clone. J is TRBJ2-1 and V is TRBV5-1; D is ambiguous. Germline V CDR1 and CDR2: SGHRS, YFSETQ. Between the trimmed V and J ends, which lost 0 bases and 8 bases, there was a span of 6 bases. CDR3 length: 12 residues. The CDR3 coding sequence is TGCGCCAGCAGCTTGGGGCTGGATGAGCAGTTCTTC. Translated, it gives CASSLGLDEQFF.

This clone was detected once. V is TRBV5-1 and J is TRBJ2-5; D might be TRBD2 (5 bases). The length of the CDR3 is 12 residues. The V gene lost 6 bases and the J gene lost 4 bases, with 10 bases spanning the gap. CDR1 and CDR2 (germline): SGHRS, YFSETQ. Written as DNA, the CDR3 is TGCGCCAGCACACTAGGAGGAGAGACCCAGTACTTC. It yields the protein CASTLGGETQYF. The full variable domain, in which reference TRBV5-1 and TRBJ2-5 provide the parts outside the CDR3, is KAGVTQTPRYLIKTRGQQVTLSCSPISGHRSVSWYQQTPGQGLQFLFEYFSETQRNKGNFPGRFSGRQFSNSRSEMNVSTLELGDSALYLCASTLGGETQYFGPGTRLLVL.

This clone was seen only once. This rearrangement joins TRBV5-6 to TRBJ2-5; TRBD1 might be the D (6 bases). This CDR3 region has 12 residues. Deletions cut 4 bases from V and 5 bases from J, with 9 bases between. The V gene's germline CDR1 is SGHDT and CDR2 YYEEEE. As DNA, the CDR3 is TGTGCCAGCAGCCTTCAGGGGGAGACCCAGTACTTC. It translates to CASSLQGETQYF. The full variable domain, rest sourced from reference TRBV5-6 and TRBJ2-5, is DAGVTQSPTHLIKTRGQQVTLRCSPKSGHDTVSWYQQALGQGPQFIFQYYEEEERQRGNFPDRFSGHQFPNYSSELNVNALLLGDSALYLCASSLQGETQYFGPGTRLLVL.

This clone appeared once. The chain has TRBV2 and TRBJ2-3, with a possible D match to TRBD1 (6 bases). Germline-derived CDR1 and CDR2 are SNHLY and FYNNEI. Trimming pared 6 bases from V and 0 bases from J, leaving 10 bases between. CDR3 length: 14 residues. Here the CDR3 reads CASRGAWSTDTQYF. The CDR3 nucleotides read TGTGCCAGCAGGGGGGCGTGGAGCACAGATACGCAGTATTTT.

The J gene is TRBJ1-1, the V gene TRBV7-9; weak D call: TRBD1 (6 bases). Trimming took 3 bases from V and 1 from J, leaving 9 bases between them. The germline gives CDR1 SEHNR, CDR2 FQNEAQ (reference sequence). There are 14 residues in the CDR3. The DNA of the CDR3 is TGTGCCAGCAGCTTCAGGACAGAGAACACTGAAGCTTTCTTT. Translating gives CASSFRTENTEAFF.

V is TRBV5-4 and J is TRBJ1-1, with D perhaps matching TRBD1 (6 bases). Germline V gene data show CDR1 as SGHNT and CDR2 as YYREEE (reference sequence). This CDR3 contains 15 residues. The V end lost 4 bases, the J end lost 2 bases, and 15 bases lay between the germline ends. Here the CDR3 reads CASSGGTPRNTEAFF. CDR3 sequence (DNA): TGTGCCAGCAGCGGGGGGACACCGAGAAACACTGAAGCTTTCTTT.

This chain uses TRBV24-1 with TRBJ1-3; no clear D gene. This CDR3 is 13 amino acids long. V was pared by 7 bases and J by 4 bases, with 10 bases between. The germline V gene encodes CDR1 KGHDR and CDR2 SFDVKD. CDR3 region: CATRDQSGNTIYF. The DNA of the CDR3 is TGTGCCACCAGGGACCAGTCGGGAAACACCATATATTTT.

The chain links TRBV5-1 to TRBJ2-3; unclear D gene. V lost 6 bases and J lost 1, with 6 bases in between. The germline gives CDR1 SGHRS, CDR2 YFSETQ. CDR3 length equals 12 residues. CDR3 sequence: CASTLGTDTQYF. In DNA, the CDR3 is TGCGCCAGCACCCTAGGCACAGATACGCAGTATTTT.

The chain is built from TRBV19 and TRBJ1-2; D gene unclear. V gave up 2 bases and J gave up 0 bases, with 10 bases separating them. The CDR3 is 15 amino acids. Per the germline V gene, CDR1 is LNHDA and CDR2 is SQIVND (reference sequence). CDR3 sequence reads: CASSIYGVTNYGYTF. CDR3 coding DNA: TGTGCCAGTAGTATATACGGAGTTACTAACTATGGCTACACCTTC.

This clone was detected only once. This chain uses TRBV19 with TRBJ2-7; D is possibly TRBD1 (5 bases). V lost 4 bases and J 3 bases, leaving 16 bases between the germline ends. The CDR3 is made up of 15 amino acids. The germline gives CDR1 LNHDA, CDR2 SQIVND (reference sequence). The CDR3 protein is CASSTRVSGHYEQYF. Written as DNA, the CDR3 is TGTGCCAGTAGTACCCGGGTCTCAGGGCACTACGAGCAGTACTTC.

The J gene is TRBJ2-1, the V gene TRBV7-8, with 10 bases matching TRBD2. This CDR3 is 19 amino acids long. The V segment lost 4 bases and the J segment 4 bases; nucleotides outside the gene matches: 16. Germline V gene data show CDR1 as SGHVS and CDR2 as FQNEAQ. In nucleotides, the CDR3 is TGTGCCAGCAGCTCGACAGGTGGGATAGCGGGAGGAGGGTACAATGAGCAGTTCTTC. It yields the protein CASSSTGGIAGGGYNEQFF.

The chain recombines TRBV10-3 with TRBJ1-1; no reliable D call. V was pared by 7 bases and J by 0 bases, with 12 bases between. The germline CDR1 and CDR2 sequences are ENHRY and SYGVKD. The CDR3 length is 14 residues. CDR3 loop: CAITRDTLNTEAFF. The CDR3 coding sequence is TGTGCCATCACCCGAGACACTTTGAACACTGAAGCTTTCTTT.

This clone was seen more than once but under ten times. The chain recombines TRBV5-6 with TRBJ1-2; no clear D gene. The length of the CDR3 is 13 residues. The germline gives CDR1 SGHDT, CDR2 YYEEEE. V was pared by 3 bases and J by 4 bases, with 10 bases between. Here the CDR3 reads CASSSDGAYGYTF. DNA of the CDR3: TGTGCCAGCAGCTCGGACGGAGCCTATGGCTACACCTTC.

This chain joins TRBV7-2 and TRBJ1-3; maybe TRBD1 (6 bases). This CDR3 is built from 15 residues. V lost 4 bases to trimming and J lost 0 bases, with 10 bases between them. CDR1 and CDR2 (germline): SGHTA, FQGNSA. CDR3 nucleotide sequence: TGTGCCAGCAGCTACGACAGGTACTCTGGAAACACCATATATTTT. Translated, it gives CASSYDRYSGNTIYF.

The chain couples TRBV6-5 to TRBJ2-1, with TRBD2 matching over 9 bases. CDR1 MNHEY and CDR2 SVGAGI come from the germline V gene. The CDR3 runs to 14 residues. The trim removed 5 bases at V and 4 bases at J, leaving 3 bases unmatched. The chain's CDR3 is CASSLAGQYNEQFF. In nucleotides, the CDR3 is TGTGCCAGCAGTCTAGCGGGGCAATACAATGAGCAGTTCTTC.

This clone has just one count. V and J are TRBV19 and TRBJ2-5; a weak D match, TRBD1 (5 bases). Germline CDR1 LNHDA, CDR2 SQIVND (reference sequence). The CDR3 length is 14 residues. The germline V and J ends were trimmed by 4 bases and 4 bases, with 13 bases remaining between them. DNA of the CDR3: TGTGCCAGTAGTACAGGGTTGGATGGAGAGACCCAGTACTTC. Amino acids: CASSTGLDGETQYF.

The chain is built from TRBV5-1 and TRBJ2-1, with a possible D match to TRBD1 (6 bases). V lost 4 bases to trimming and J lost 10 bases, with 9 bases between them. Germline V gene lookup returns CDR1 SGHRS and CDR2 YFSETQ. The length of the CDR3 is 11 residues. The CDR3 is CASSRGQEQFF. The DNA for the CDR3 is TGCGCCAGCAGCCGCGGACAGGAGCAGTTCTTC.

The genes are TRBV11-3 and TRBJ2-3; 10 bases agree with TRBD2. CDR3 length: 18 residues. V was pared by 0 bases and J by 1 base, with 7 bases of the junction left unmatched. Per germline, CDR1 SGHNT and CDR2 YENEEA. CDR3 in DNA: TGTGCCAGCAGCTTAGAGGTTCCTAGCGGGAGCGGCACAGATACGCAGTATTTT. It codes for CASSLEVPSGSGTDTQYF.

This clone was seen only once. This chain connects TRBV9 to TRBJ1-2; no firm D call. The CDR3 has 12 amino acids. Deletions cut 5 bases from V and 1 base from J, with 6 bases between. The V gene's germline CDR1 is SGDLS and CDR2 YYNGEE. Here the CDR3 DNA reads TGTGCCAGCAGTTCGGGTAACTATGGCTACACCTTC. This sequence encodes CASSSGNYGYTF.

This clone appeared a single time. The V gene is TRBV5-1, the J gene TRBJ1-1; 11 bases are shared with TRBD1. The length of the CDR3 is 15 residues. CDR1 SGHRS and CDR2 YFSETQ come from the germline V gene. V lost 0 bases to trimming and J lost 3 bases; unmatched junction nucleotides: 1. The CDR3 nucleotides are TGCGCCAGCAGCTTGGGGACAGGGGGCCACACTGAAGCTTTCTTT. It is translated as CASSLGTGGHTEAFF.

The chain recombines TRBV30 with TRBJ1-5, with TRBD1 matching over 7 bases. The CDR3 has 15 amino acids. V trimming: 2 bases; J trimming: 2 bases; junction bases outside the gene matches: 6. Germline CDR1 reads GTSNPN; CDR2 reads SVGIG (reference sequence). CDR3 DNA sequence: TGTGCCTGGAGTCCAACCGGACAGGGCAATCAGCCCCAGCATTTT. It codes for CAWSPTGQGNQPQHF.

The chain recombines TRBV11-1 with TRBJ2-7; either TRBD1 or TRBD2 may fit D (6 bases each). V was shortened by 4 bases and J by 6 bases, with 19 bases between the two germline ends. This CDR3 has 15 amino acids. Germline V gene lookup returns CDR1 SGHAT and CDR2 FQDESV (reference sequence). CDR3: CASSSQTSGAGEQYF. In DNA form, the CDR3 reads TGTGCCAGCAGCTCACAAACTTCGGGGGCGGGCGAGCAGTACTTC.

J is TRBJ2-3 and V is TRBV6-2 or TRBV6-3, with 7 bases that match TRBD2. The CDR3 runs to 16 residues. V shed 1 base, J shed 5 bases, and the junction held 9 bases outside the gene matches. In germline, CDR1 is MNHEY, CDR2 SVGEGT. DNA for the CDR3: TGTGCCAGCAGTTACTTACAGCGGGACGAGGTAGATACGCAGTATTTT. Translated: CASSYLQRDEVDTQYF.

The genes are TRBV5-4 and TRBJ2-2; 9 nucleotides line up with TRBD2. Per the germline V gene, CDR1 is SGHNT and CDR2 is YYREEE (reference sequence). The ends lost 3 bases at V and 5 bases at J; junction bases unmatched: 5. The CDR3 length is 15 residues. CDR3 in amino acids: CASSYSGRVTGELFF. CDR3 in DNA: TGTGCCAGCAGCTATAGCGGGAGAGTAACCGGGGAGCTGTTTTTT.

This sequence joins TRBV28 and TRBJ2-5; 8 nucleotides agree with TRBD1. In germline, CDR1 is MDHEN, CDR2 SYDVKM. J was trimmed by 3 bases and V by 5 bases; bases with no gene match: 8. This CDR3 has 15 residues. In nucleotides, the CDR3 is TGTGCCAGCAGTGACGCCCGGACAGGGAAAGAGACCCAGTACTTC. Its translation: CASSDARTGKETQYF.

The chain uses TRBV29-1 and TRBJ1-1; no clear D gene. V was trimmed by 4 bases and J by 3 bases, leaving 6 bases between them. This CDR3 is built from 11 residues. The germline V gene encodes CDR1 SQVTM and CDR2 ANQGSEA. The CDR3 DNA follows: TGCAGCGTTGGCCCGGACACTGAAGCTTTCTTT. Residues: CSVGPDTEAFF.

A few counts support this clone. The CDR3: CASSQRDPATEAFF. CDR3 nucleotides: TGCGCCAGCAGCCAAAGGGACCCCGCCACTGAAGCTTTCTTT. The J gene is TRBJ1-1, the V gene TRBV4-3; D is perhaps TRBD1 (5 bases). The CDR3 length is 14 residues. The V end was cut by 2 bases, the J end by 4 bases, with 11 bases between. Germline V lookup: CDR1 LGHNA, CDR2 YSLEER.

The chain joins TRBV4-3 to TRBJ2-5; either TRBD1 or TRBD2 may fit D (6 bases each). Trimming removed 1 base from V and 5 bases from J, with 20 bases in between. The germline V gene encodes CDR1 LGHNA and CDR2 YSLEER. The CDR3 has 17 residues. The CDR3 nucleotides read TGCGCCAGCAGCCAAGGGATAGGGGGGTTTATTGCGGAGACCCAGTACTTC. Its translation: CASSQGIGGFIAETQYF.

The V call is TRBV6-5, the J call TRBJ2-6; D might be TRBD1 (5 bases). Germline CDR1 MNHEY, CDR2 SVGAGI. CDR3 size: 15 residues. V was clipped by 2 bases and J by 2 bases, with 7 bases between them. CDR3 sequence reads: CASSYRQPGANVLTF. The CDR3 region has the DNA TGTGCCAGCAGTTACCGACAGCCTGGGGCCAACGTCCTGACTTTC.